The clone carrying this T cell receptor (beta chain) was seen only a few times. At least 6 million PBMCs were isolated per sample. Germline values: CDR1 LGHNA, CDR2 YSLEER. Trimming cost V 4 bases and J 4 bases; bases outside gene matches: 10. The CDR3 is made up of 17 amino acids. The entry originates in a study of blood T cells in healthy people across ages. Alongside a J-beta primer mix, a sample-barcoded 5' primer served in a second PCR lasting roughly 6 to 11 cycles. TCRdb processed the 5' RACE reads anew with MiXCR; each CDR3 protein has one entry. The data contain around 1,000,000 distinct CDR3 sequences, 25% of them seen just once; the ten biggest clones take up about 0.72%. The same sample was also used in a study of T cells of mothers and their children.

The specimen was blood. The sequence came from a girl aged 2-10 years in good health. The rearrangement links TRBV4-3 to TRBJ2-2; 9 bases fit TRBD1. CDR3 region: CASSPDRGSSVTGELFF. As DNA, the CDR3 is TGCGCCAGCAGCCCGGACAGGGGTTCCTCAGTCACCGGGGAGCTGTTTTTT.